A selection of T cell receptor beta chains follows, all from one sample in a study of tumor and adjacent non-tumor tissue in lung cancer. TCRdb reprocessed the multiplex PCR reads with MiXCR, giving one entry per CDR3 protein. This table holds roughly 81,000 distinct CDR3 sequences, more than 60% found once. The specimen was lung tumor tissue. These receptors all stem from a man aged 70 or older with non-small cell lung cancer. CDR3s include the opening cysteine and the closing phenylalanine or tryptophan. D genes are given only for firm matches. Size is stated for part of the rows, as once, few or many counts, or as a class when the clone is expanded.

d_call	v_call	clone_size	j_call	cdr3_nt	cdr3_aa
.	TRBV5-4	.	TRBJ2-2	TGTGTCAGCAGCTTGGAGTTCGCCGGAAACACCGGGGAGCTGTCTTTT	CVSSLEFAGNTGELSF
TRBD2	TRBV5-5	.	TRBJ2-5	TGTGCTAGCAGCGGTATCGCGGGGGCCCAGTACTTC	CASSGIAGAQYF
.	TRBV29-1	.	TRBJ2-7	TGCAGCGTCGTCCTACTAGCCCTCACGGAGCAGTACTTC	CSVVLLALTEQYF
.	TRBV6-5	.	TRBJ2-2	TGTGCCAGCAGTTACTGGGGAGGAGGGACAAGGGAGCTGTTTTTT	CASSYWGGGTRELFF
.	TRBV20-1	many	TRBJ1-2	TGCAGTGCGTGGGACATAAACCCGAGTGGCTACACCTTC	CSAWDINPSGYTF
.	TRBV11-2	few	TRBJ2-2	TGTGCCAGCGGACTGGGGCCGAACACCGGTGAGCTGTTTTTT	CASGLGPNTGELFF
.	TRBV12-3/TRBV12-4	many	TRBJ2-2	TGTGCCAGCAGCCCGAGGCTCCAAGCCGGGGAGCTGTTTTTT	CASSPRLQAGELFF
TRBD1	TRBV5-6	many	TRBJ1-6	TGTGCCAGCAGCTCTAGGGACAGCGATAATTCACCCCTCCACTTT	CASSSRDSDNSPLHF
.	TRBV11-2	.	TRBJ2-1	TGTGCCAGCAGCCTATTTAGCGAGAGGGCCCGCAATGAGCAGTTCTTC	CASSLFSERARNEQFF
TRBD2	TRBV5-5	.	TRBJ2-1	TGTGCCAGCAGCTCCCGCCCGCGGGGGGTTGGTAACAATGAGCAGTTCTTC	CASSSRPRGVGNNEQFF
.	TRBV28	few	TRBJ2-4	TGTGCCAGCAGTTTGCGCTCAGGGGTAGCCAAAAACATTCAGTACTTC	CASSLRSGVAKNIQYF
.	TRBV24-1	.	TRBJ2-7	TGTGCCACCAGTGGGCATGGGAGCTCCTACGAGCAGTACTTC	CATSGHGSSYEQYF
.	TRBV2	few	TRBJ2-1	TGTGCTAGCAGTGCAGGTCAGCCATCCTACAATGAGCAGTTCTTC	CASSAGQPSYNEQFF
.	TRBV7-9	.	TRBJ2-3	TGTGCCAGCAGCTTAGAGAGGGGGACAGATACGCAGTATTTT	CASSLERGTDTQYF
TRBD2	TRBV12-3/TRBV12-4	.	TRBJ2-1	TGTGCCAGCAGCACATATAGGACTAGCGTGGTTGAGCAGTTCTTC	CASSTYRTSVVEQFF
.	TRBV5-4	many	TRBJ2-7	TGTGCCAGCAGCTTAGGGGGACTCCGAGTCTCCTACGAGCAGTACTTC	CASSLGGLRVSYEQYF
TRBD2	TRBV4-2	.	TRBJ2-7	TGTGTCAGCAGCCATCCTGGGGGGGACCGCGAGCAGTACTTC	CVSSHPGGDREQYF
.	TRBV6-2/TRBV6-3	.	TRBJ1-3	TGTGTCAGCAGTTACTCCTCAATAGGGCGTGACACCATATATTTT	CVSSYSSIGRDTIYF
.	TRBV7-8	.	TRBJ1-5	TGTGCCAGCAGCGGAGAAGAGCTCGACCCTAGCGAGGCCCGGCATTTT	CASSGEELDPSEARHF
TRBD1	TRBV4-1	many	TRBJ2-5	TGCGCCAGCAGCCAGGACAGGACCTCAGGGACCCAGTACTTC	CASSQDRTSGTQYF
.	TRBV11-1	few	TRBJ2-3	TGTGCCAGCAGCTTAGCGGTGACTGATACGCAGCACTTT	CASSLAVTDTQHF
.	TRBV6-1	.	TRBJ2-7	TGTGCCAGCAGTGAAGCGCCGGGGTCCTACAAGGAGTACTTC	CASSEAPGSYKEYF
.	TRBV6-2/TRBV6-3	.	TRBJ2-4	TGTGCCAGCCGGGCAACGGGACTGCCCCAGAACATTCAGTACTTC	CASRATGLPQNIQYF
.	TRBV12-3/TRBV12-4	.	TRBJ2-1	TGTGCCAGCAGTCAGCTGTTTTCTGACAGCATCAAAGAGCAATTCTTC	CASSQLFSDSIKEQFF
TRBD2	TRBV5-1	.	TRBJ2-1	TGTACCGGCAGCTTGGGTCTAGCGGGGATCGTAGAGCAGTTCTTC	CTGSLGLAGIVEQFF
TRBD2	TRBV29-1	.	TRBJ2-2	TGCAGCGTTTTCGGACTAGCGGGGACACCCCCCGGGGAGCTGTTTTTT	CSVFGLAGTPPGELFF
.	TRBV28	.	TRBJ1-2	TGTGCCAGCAGTTTAATCGACATTATCGGCTATGGCTACACCTTC	CASSLIDIIGYGYTF
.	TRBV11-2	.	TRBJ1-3	TGTGCAAGCAGCCAACAGGCCTTCTATGGAAACACCATATATTTT	CASSQQAFYGNTIYF
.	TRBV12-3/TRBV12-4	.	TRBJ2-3	TGTGCCATCAGCCAACTTAGTGGCACAGATACGCAGTATTTT	CAISQLSGTDTQYF
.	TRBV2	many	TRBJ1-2	TGTGCCAGCAAGGAAGTTAACTATGGCTACACCTTC	CASKEVNYGYTF
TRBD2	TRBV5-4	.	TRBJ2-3	TGTGCCAGCAGCCTGGAAGCGCGGGGGAGTTCATATACGCAGTACTTT	CASSLEARGSSYTQYF
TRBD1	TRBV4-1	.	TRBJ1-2	TGCGCCAGCAGCCCAAACCTGGACAGGGAGTATGGCTACACCTTC	CASSPNLDREYGYTF
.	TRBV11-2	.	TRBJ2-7	TGTGCCAGCAGCTTAGGACACAGAAACTACGAGGGGTACTTC	CASSLGHRNYEGYF
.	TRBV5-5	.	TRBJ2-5	TGTGCCAGCAATCGCTTGGAGGGAGAGACCCAGTACTTC	CASNRLEGETQYF
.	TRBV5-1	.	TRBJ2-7	TGCGCCAGCAGCTTGGACATAGGATCCTACGAGCAGTACTTC	CASSLDIGSYEQYF
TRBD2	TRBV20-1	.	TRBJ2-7	TGCAGTGCTAGTTGGAATAGCGGGGAGTCCTTAGGCTACGAGCAGTACTTC	CSASWNSGESLGYEQYF
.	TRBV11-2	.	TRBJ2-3	TGTGCCGGCTGCTTAGACATGACGACTAGCACAGATACGCAGTATTTT	CAGCLDMTTSTDTQYF
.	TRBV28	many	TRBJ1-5	TGTGCCACCATAACAGGGTCCCGGAGGAGCAATCAGCCCCAGCATTTT	CATITGSRRSNQPQHF
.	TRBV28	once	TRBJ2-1	TGTGCCAGCAGTCCCCGCCTACTGACTCTGGCCACGCCGGGACTGATATACAATGAGCAATTCTTC	CASSPRLLTLATPGLIYNEQFF